This T cell receptor (beta chain) comes out of a study of blood T cells in healthy people across ages. Findings of the study overall: The fall in TCR beta diversity per million T cells was roughly linear with age.

Alongside a J-beta primer mix, a sample-barcoded 5' primer served in a second PCR lasting roughly 7 to 12 cycles. All cDNA molecules were each tagged by a template-switch adaptor with 12 random nucleotides. TCRdb used MiXCR to reprocess the 5' RACE reads, holding one entry per CDR3 protein. The table records 750,000 to 950,000 distinct CDR3 sequences, about 53% of them present only once. Concerning this clonotype: The target antigen is unknown.

Every donor contributed around 10 milliliters of peripheral blood by blood draw. CDR3 length equals 21 residues. V lost 5 bases and J lost 0, with 27 bases in between. The germline V gene has CDR1 SGHRS and CDR2 YFSETQ. This clonotype was sampled from an older man in good health. The chain employs TRBV5-1 and TRBJ2-6; a weak D match, TRBD2 (6 bases). Sequenced input: blood. CDR3 DNA sequence: TGCGCCAGCAGTGCGACGGGGGTCATTCCGATACCCCTCTCTGGGGCCAACGTCCTGACTTTC. Translation gives CASSATGVIPIPLSGANVLTF.